This record concerns one T cell receptor beta chain sequence. Which antigen it targets is not known. No much larger clone exists at a distance of one base, and base qualities are not known. These data originate in a study of OX40 agonist ivuxolimab in advanced cancers. In the study overall: The costimulatory receptor OX40 (CD134) was targeted by ivuxolimab, a fully human IgG2 agonistic monoclonal antibody. Intravenous ivuxolimab was administered to patients every 2 weeks at six dose levels: 0.01, 0.1, 0.3, 1.5, 3 and 10 mg/kg. Of the 50 to 55 dose-escalation patients, hepatocellular carcinoma was present in about 20, melanoma in roughly 15, renal cell carcinoma in 9 and head and neck cancer in 9. In the dose-escalation cohort, roughly 80% of patients were male, and the mean age was approximately 60 years, with a range of about 23 to 80. Patients were allowed to have had prior anti-PD-1, anti-PD-L1 or anti-CTLA-4 therapy, and approximately 40% of the dose-escalation patients had been treated with checkpoint inhibitors. Partial responses were achieved by three dose-escalation patients, of whom one had hepatocellular carcinoma and two had cutaneous melanoma. The purpose of peripheral TCRbeta sequencing was to test whether ivuxolimab changed TCR sequence diversity and led to clonal T-cell expansion. The monotherapy dose-escalation portion (N of about 52 patients) of the phase I ivuxolimab trial is reported in the paper.

Reading from cysteine to phenylalanine, the CDR3 counts 13 amino acids. Just the 39-base CDR3 DNA is kept, in frame starting at base 1. Via the germline V gene, CDR1 is SGHRS and CDR2 YFSETQ. Relative to germline, V is missing 1 base and J is missing 8 bases, with 5 bases of the junction outside any gene match. Genomic DNA was isolated from the sorted cells so that the TCRbeta CDR3 region could be sequenced. TCRbeta CDR3 regions were sequenced using the immunoSEQ Assay. The table was pulled from immuneACCESS by TCRdb, which kept in-frame rearrangements only. Such tables lose some clones; where checked, under half of the loss comes from unresolved V genes, and the rest has no known cause. Counted in this sample were just over 70,000 clones; 84% of them appeared once. The ten largest clones add up to nearly 0.8% of the sample. Patients with a history of autoimmune disease or receiving systemic immunosuppression were excluded from the trial. Peripheral blood for TCR sequencing was drawn from every dose cohort at baseline, at cycle 4 day 1 and at cycle 7 day 1. Samples were obtained from an open-label, multicenter, first-in-human phase I dose-escalation trial of ivuxolimab. Adults with locally advanced or metastatic melanoma, renal cell carcinoma, hepatocellular carcinoma or head and neck squamous cell carcinoma were enrolled in the trial. CD4+ and CD8+ T cells were sorted separately from peripheral blood before TCR sequencing.

Broader findings and caveats from the paper: At doses of 0.1 to 3.0 mg/kg, clonal expansion of both CD4+ and CD8+ blood T cells was observed from baseline to week 6. The antigen specificity of the peripheral T cells that underwent clonal expansion was not determined. Partial responders in the 0.1-3.0 mg/kg groups had among the lowest normalized peripheral clonal expansion, especially among CD8+ T cells. After ivuxolimab, CD8+ T cells had more expanded clones than CD4+ T cells on average. Low levels of normalized T-cell clonal expansion were also seen in some patients who did not respond.

The sample here was CD4+ or CD8+ T cells sorted from blood, taken in a trial of the OX40 agonist ivuxolimab. This receptor was taken from an adult with an advanced solid tumor such as melanoma, head and neck, liver or kidney cancer. The rearrangement combines TRBV5-1 with TRBJ1-1, with TRBD1 identical over 7 junction bases. The nucleotide sequence is given as TGCGCCAGCAGCTTGCTACTACAGGGGGAAGCTTTCTTT. The encoded protein is CASSLLLQGEAFF.